This entry describes one TCR beta chain. This record comes from a study of technical replicates of blood from several donors. Libraries were prepared by immunoSEQ multiplex PCR; TCRdb keeps only in-frame clonotypes and omits some of them. The data contain more than 65,000 clones, about 92% of them singletons. This CDR3 region has 15 residues. The J segment lost 3 bases and the V segment lost 3 bases, leaving 6 bases of the junction unmatched. The germline gives CDR1 LGHNA, CDR2 YNFKEQ. V usage is TRBV4-2 and J usage is TRBJ2-7, with 9 nucleotides matching TRBD2. This receptor was identified in a human donor in good health. The sequencing sample was made of T cells isolated from PBMCs. CDR3 in DNA: TGTGCCAGCAGCCAGGCCGGGACTAGCTTCTACGAGCAGTACTTC. Its translation: CASSQAGTSFYEQYF.